The 8 T cell receptor beta chains presented below share a single source sample, sequenced in a study of blood T cell repertoires in COVID-19. Method: immunoSEQ multiplex PCR; TCRdb's copy keeps in-frame clones and lacks some. Of under 200,000 clones in the sample, 70% to 90% are singletons; the top ten hold 20% to 25%. The sample taken for sequencing was PBMCs or T cells enriched from blood (not recorded which). The receptors were sampled from a woman in her forties in a cohort exposed to, infected with or recovered from COVID-19 (not recorded which).

The chain employs TRBV28 and TRBJ1-1; weak D call: TRBD1 (6 bases). V was clipped by 2 bases and J by 3 bases, with 13 bases between them. The CDR3 runs 15 residues. CDR1 and CDR2 from the germline V gene are MDHEN and SYDVKM. The chain's CDR3 is CASSLALGADTEAFF. Written as DNA, the CDR3 is TGTGCCAGCAGTTTAGCCTTGGGGGCGGACACTGAAGCTTTCTTT.

V and J are TRBV27 and TRBJ1-5, with D maybe TRBD1 (6 bases). Germline V lookup: CDR1 MNHEY, CDR2 SMNVEV (reference sequence). The CDR3 is 14 residues long. The V end lost 4 bases, the J end lost 3 bases, and 10 bases lay between the germline ends. The CDR3 sequence: CASSSTGNNQPQHF. Written as DNA, the CDR3 is TGTGCCAGCAGTTCGACAGGTAACAATCAGCCCCAGCATTTT.

The chain recombines TRBV29-1 with TRBJ1-1; 8 nucleotides agree with TRBD1. The CDR3 totals 14 residues. With V trimmed by 8 bases and J by 1 base, 9 bases remained unmatched. Germline CDR1 is SQVTM and CDR2 is ANQGSEA. DNA for the CDR3: TGCAGCATCGTATCCGGGACAGGGAACACTGAAGCTTTCTTT. Its protein product is CSIVSGTGNTEAFF.

The rearrangement uses TRBV7-2 and TRBJ2-3; 8 bases fit TRBD2. Trimming removed 7 bases from V and 0 bases from J; junction bases left unmatched: 0. CDR3 size: 13 residues. CDR1 is SGHTA and CDR2 is FQGNSA in the germline V gene. Here the CDR3 reads CASTGGSTDTQYF. DNA of the CDR3: TGTGCCAGCACGGGAGGGAGCACAGATACGCAGTATTTT.

The chain carries TRBV28 and TRBJ2-7; 8 bases match TRBD1. CDR3 size: 14 residues. Germline loops: CDR1 MDHEN, CDR2 SYDVKM. V trimming: 3 bases; J trimming: 5 bases; junction bases outside the gene matches: 6. The CDR3 is CASSFRQGFDEQYF. The DNA for the CDR3 is TGTGCCAGCAGTTTTAGACAGGGGTTCGACGAGCAGTACTTC.

The V and J genes are TRBV19 and TRBJ2-1; 7 bases match TRBD1. Germline V gives CDR1 LNHDA, CDR2 SQIVND (reference sequence). This CDR3 comprises 15 residues. The V and J ends lost 7 bases and 0 bases, in that order; junction bases with no gene match: 6. The CDR3 DNA sequence: TGTGCCAGTACTAGAGGGGGCGGCTCCTACAATGAGCAGTTCTTC. Translated, it gives CASTRGGGSYNEQFF.

A single count supports this clone. J is TRBJ2-7 and V is TRBV5-6, with D hard to call. Germline lookup yields CDR1 SGHDT and CDR2 YYEEEE. The CDR3 is 15 residues long. Trimming took 0 bases from V and 5 from J, leaving 15 bases between them. This CDR3 reads CASSLVSVSSHEQYF. CDR3 DNA: TGTGCCAGCAGCTTGGTTTCGGTTAGTAGCCACGAGCAGTACTTC.

The gene calls are TRBV27 and TRBJ2-7; maybe TRBD2 (5 bases). CDR3 size: 13 residues. Germline V gene lookup returns CDR1 MNHEY and CDR2 SMNVEV (reference sequence). V gave up 5 bases and J gave up 3 bases, with 11 bases separating them. DNA of the CDR3: TGTGCCAGCAGTGCCTCACTAGACTACGAGCAGTACTTC. This encodes CASSASLDYEQYF.